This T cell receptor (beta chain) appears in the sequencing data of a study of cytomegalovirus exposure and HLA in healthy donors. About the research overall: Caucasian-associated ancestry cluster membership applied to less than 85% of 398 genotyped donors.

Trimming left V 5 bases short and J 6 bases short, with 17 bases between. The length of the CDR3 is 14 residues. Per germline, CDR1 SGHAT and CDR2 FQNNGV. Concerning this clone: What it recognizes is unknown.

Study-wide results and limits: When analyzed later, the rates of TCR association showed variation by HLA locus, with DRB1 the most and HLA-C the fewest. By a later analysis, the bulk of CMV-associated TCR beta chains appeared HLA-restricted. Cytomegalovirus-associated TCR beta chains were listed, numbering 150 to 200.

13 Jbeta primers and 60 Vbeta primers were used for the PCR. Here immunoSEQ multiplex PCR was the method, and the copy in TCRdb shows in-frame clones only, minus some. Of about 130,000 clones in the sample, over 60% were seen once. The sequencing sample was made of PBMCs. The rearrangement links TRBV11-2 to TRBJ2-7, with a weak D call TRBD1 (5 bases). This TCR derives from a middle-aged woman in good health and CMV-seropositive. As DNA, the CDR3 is TGTGCCAGCAGCCAGGGAAGCTCGTCGGGCGAGCAGTACTTC. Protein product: CASSQGSSSGEQYF.